Listed below are T cell receptor beta chains from one sample, sequenced in a study of cytomegalovirus exposure and HLA in healthy donors. Clones were read by immunoSEQ multiplex PCR, and TCRdb kept only the in-frame ones, dropping some. The table has roughly 170,000 clones, around 68% seen once; the top ten hold about 1.6%. The sample was PBMCs. The source of these receptors is a girl aged 10-17 years in good health and CMV-seronegative. Each CDR3 is given with its conserved first and last residue. D genes are given only for firm matches. Clone size is stated in some rows and not others, as once, few, many or a class when expanded.

TRBD2,TRBJ2-4,NA,TRBV5-1,CASSLATGGLAKNIQYF,TGCGCCAGCAGCTTGGCCACGGGGGGTCTAGCCAAAAACATTCAGTACTTC
TRBD1,TRBJ1-3,NA,TRBV6-6,CASEVGGAGGNTIYF,TGTGCCAGCGAAGTAGGGGGCGCGGGAGGAAACACCATATATTTT
TRBD2,TRBJ2-5,NA,TRBV2,CASSRGTGLNGETQYF,TGTGCCAGCAGTAGGGGTACGGGACTAAACGGAGAGACCCAGTACTTC
TRBD1,TRBJ1-1,few,TRBV29-1,CSVEDRGACFF,TGCAGCGTTGAGGACAGGGGCGCTTGTTTCTTT
NA,TRBJ1-1,NA,TRBV19,CASSIYGNTEAFF,TGTGCCAGTAGCATATACGGGAACACTGAAGCTTTCTTT
TRBD2,TRBJ2-7,once,TRBV13,CASSPLSSGGVRYEQYF,TGTGCCAGCAGCCCCCTTTCTAGCGGGGGGGTCAGGTACGAGCAGTACTTC
TRBD1,TRBJ2-7,NA,TRBV29-1,CSVGKTGPYEQYF,TGCAGCGTTGGGAAGACAGGGCCGTACGAGCAGTACTTC
NA,TRBJ1-2,NA,TRBV6-1,CASSVTGGHGYTF,TGTGCCAGCAGTGTAACGGGGGGCCATGGCTACACCTTC
NA,TRBJ1-1,NA,TRBV30,CAWTNGVGNTEAFF,TGTGCCTGGACAAACGGGGTCGGGAACACTGAAGCTTTCTTT
NA,TRBJ1-2,NA,TRBV14,CASSQVGGGGYTF,TGTGCCAGCAGCCAAGTGGGGGGGGGCGGCTACACCTTC
NA,TRBJ1-1,NA,TRBV27,CASSNHRVGNTEAFF,TGTGCCAGCAGTAACCACAGGGTTGGGAACACTGAAGCTTTCTTT
NA,TRBJ2-7,NA,TRBV20-1,CSAPQGGEQYF,TGCAGTGCTCCCCAGGGGGGCGAGCAGTACTTC
TRBD1,TRBJ1-5,NA,TRBV6-5,CASSYGTADQPQHF,TGTGCCAGCAGTTACGGGACAGCTGATCAGCCCCAGCATTTT
NA,TRBJ2-5,NA,TRBV7-6,CASNPYPFDPDGKETQYF,TGTGCCAGCAACCCTTACCCGTTCGACCCGGACGGGAAAGAGACCCAGTACTTC
NA,TRBJ2-7,NA,TRBV19,CASSIGGGASYEQYF,TGTGCCAGTAGTATCGGTGGGGGGGCTTCCTACGAGCAGTACTTC
NA,TRBJ2-2,once,TRBV19,CASKEAPNTGELFF,TGTGCCAGTAAAGAGGCACCGAACACCGGGGAGCTGTTTTTT
NA,TRBJ1-5,NA,TRBV21-1,CASSPSVTSSNQPQHF,TGTGCCAGCAGCCCTAGTGTGACGTCAAGCAATCAGCCCCAGCATTTT
TRBD2,TRBJ2-5,NA,TRBV7-7,CASSSGLAGETQYF,TGTGCCAGCAGCTCGGGACTAGCGGGGGAGACCCAGTACTTC
TRBD1,TRBJ1-5,NA,TRBV5-6,CASSLMSGGSNQPQHF,TGTGCCAGCAGCTTGATGTCAGGGGGGAGCAATCAGCCCCAGCATTTT
TRBD2,TRBJ2-3,NA,TRBV18,CASSPFSASGGLTDTQYF,TGTGCCAGCTCACCATTTTCGGCTAGCGGGGGGCTAACAGATACGCAGTATTTT
NA,TRBJ2-7,NA,TRBV11-2,CASSLVRVDEQYF,TGTGCCAGCAGCTTGGTCAGGGTGGACGAGCAGTACTTC
NA,TRBJ1-5,NA,TRBV19,CASSMEGLRNQPQHF,TGTGCCAGTAGTATGGAGGGATTGCGCAATCAGCCCCAGCATTTT
TRBD1,TRBJ1-1,NA,TRBV11-3,CASSTSGGGSTEAFF,TGTGCCAGCAGCACGTCAGGGGGCGGGAGCACTGAAGCTTTCTTT
TRBD1,TRBJ1-2,NA,TRBV9,CASSVEPDRGSYGYTF,TGTGCCAGCAGCGTAGAGCCCGACAGGGGAAGCTATGGCTACACCTTC
TRBD1,TRBJ1-5,NA,TRBV5-1,CASSPTGGKGNQPQHF,TGCGCCAGCAGCCCAACAGGGGGTAAGGGCAATCAGCCCCAGCATTTT
NA,TRBJ1-1,once,TRBV9,CASSVALGSTEAFF,TGTGCCAGCAGCGTAGCTCTGGGGAGCACTGAAGCTTTCTTT
NA,TRBJ1-5,NA,TRBV7-8,CASSPYVGNQPQHF,TGTGCCAGCAGCCCCTATGTGGGCAATCAGCCCCAGCATTTT
TRBD2,TRBJ2-7,NA,TRBV5-6,CASSWEPLAGDFYEQYF,TGTGCCAGCAGCTGGGAACCGTTAGCGGGGGATTTCTACGAGCAGTACTTC
NA,TRBJ2-5,NA,TRBV11-2,CASSQQETQYF,TGTGCCAGCAGCCAGCAAGAGACCCAGTACTTC
TRBD1,TRBJ1-2,NA,TRBV7-9,CASSFLQGNYGYTF,TGTGCCAGCAGCTTCCTACAGGGGAACTATGGCTACACCTTC
NA,TRBJ2-1,NA,TRBV19,CAISGGAPSYNEQFF,TGTGCCATATCGGGGGGCGCTCCGTCTTACAATGAGCAGTTCTTC
NA,TRBJ2-3,NA,TRBV6-1,CASSVQGRNTDTQYF,TGTGCCAGCAGTGTACAGGGCCGGAACACAGATACGCAGTATTTT
NA,TRBJ1-6,few,TRBV9,CASTGQGGGGDNSPLHF,TGTGCCAGCACCGGGCAGGGAGGAGGTGGGGATAATTCACCCCTCCACTTT
TRBD1,TRBJ2-2,few,TRBV10-3,CAISETGQGTNTGELFF,TGTGCCATCAGTGAGACAGGACAGGGGACGAACACCGGGGAGCTGTTTTTT
NA,TRBJ2-7,few,TRBV5-1,CASSLASAGFYEQYF,TGCGCCAGCAGCTTGGCCTCTGCAGGGTTCTACGAGCAGTACTTC
TRBD1,TRBJ2-7,NA,TRBV27,CASSTPDRGMGEQYF,TGTGCCAGCAGTACCCCCGACAGGGGAATGGGCGAGCAGTACTTC
TRBD1,TRBJ2-7,NA,TRBV2,CASSDTIDRTGEEQYF,TGTGCCAGCAGTGATACAATAGACCGGACAGGGGAAGAGCAGTACTTC
TRBD2,TRBJ2-3,NA,TRBV2,CASSEHEAGGGTDTQYF,TGTGCCAGCAGTGAACATGAAGCGGGGGGAGGCACAGATACGCAGTATTTT
NA,TRBJ1-3,few,TRBV19,CASSRLSSGNTIYF,TGTGCCAGTAGTAGGTTGAGCTCTGGAAACACCATATATTTT
NA,TRBJ2-3,NA,TRBV25-1,CASKGKGGTDTQYF,TGTGCCAGCAAGGGGAAAGGCGGCACAGATACGCAGTATTTT
TRBD2,TRBJ2-5,NA,TRBV6-5,CASSFRGGKETQYF,TGTGCCAGCAGTTTCCGCGGGGGGAAAGAGACCCAGTACTTC
NA,TRBJ1-1,NA,TRBV25-1,CASSDQGIEAFF,TGTGCCAGCAGCGATCAGGGGATTGAAGCTTTCTTT
TRBD1,TRBJ1-1,few,TRBV6-5,CASSLGQGEAFF,TGTGCCAGCAGTCTCGGACAGGGTGAAGCTTTCTTT
NA,TRBJ1-5,NA,TRBV6-1,CASRYNTSNQPQHF,TGTGCCAGCAGGTACAATACTAGCAATCAGCCCCAGCATTTT
NA,TRBJ1-6,NA,TRBV28,CASSLSGSVYSPLHF,TGTGCCAGCAGTTTATCAGGTTCAGTGTATTCACCCCTCCACTTT
NA,TRBJ1-5,NA,TRBV19,CASSILSRGGDLRNQPQHF,TGTGCCAGTAGTATTTTAAGCAGGGGTGGCGATCTCCGCAATCAGCCCCAGCATTTT
NA,TRBJ1-2,NA,TRBV6-1,CASSEAGGGLGYTF,TGTGCCAGCAGTGAAGCCGGTGGCGGGCTGGGCTACACCTTC
NA,TRBJ1-3,NA,TRBV9,CASSVRSSGNTIYF,TGTGCCAGCAGCGTTCGGAGCTCTGGAAACACCATATATTTT
NA,TRBJ2-2,NA,TRBV7-3,CASSPRLNTGELFF,TGTGCCAGCAGCCCTCGACTGAACACCGGGGAGCTGTTTTTT